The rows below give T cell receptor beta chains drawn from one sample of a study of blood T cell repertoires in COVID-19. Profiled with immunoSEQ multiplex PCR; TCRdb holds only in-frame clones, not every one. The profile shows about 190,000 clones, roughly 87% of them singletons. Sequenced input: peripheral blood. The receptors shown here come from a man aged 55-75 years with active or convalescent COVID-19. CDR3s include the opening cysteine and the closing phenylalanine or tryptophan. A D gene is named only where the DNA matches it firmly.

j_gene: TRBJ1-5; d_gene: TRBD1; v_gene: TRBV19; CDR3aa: CASSRGTGHQPQHF; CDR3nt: TGTGCCAGTAGTAGAGGGACAGGGCATCAGCCCCAGCATTTT
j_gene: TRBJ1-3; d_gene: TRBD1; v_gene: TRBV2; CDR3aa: CASSWTGASGNTIYF; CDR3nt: TGTGCCAGCAGTTGGACAGGGGCGTCTGGAAACACCATATATTTT
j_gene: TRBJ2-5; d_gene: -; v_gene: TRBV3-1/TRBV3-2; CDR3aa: CASSSVEETQYF; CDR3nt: TGTGCCAGCAGCTCGGTAGAAGAGACCCAGTACTTC
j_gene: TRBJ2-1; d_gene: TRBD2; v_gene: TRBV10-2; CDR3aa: CASSESKVAGGLYNEQFF; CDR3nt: TGCGCCAGCAGTGAGTCGAAGGTAGCGGGGGGATTATACAATGAGCAGTTCTTC
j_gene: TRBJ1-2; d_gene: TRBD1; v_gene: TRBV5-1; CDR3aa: CASSRGQGALDGYTF; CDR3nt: TGCGCCAGCAGCCGCGGACAGGGGGCTCTTGATGGCTACACCTTC
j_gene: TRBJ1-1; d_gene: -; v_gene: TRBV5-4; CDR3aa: CASSSPYIESGVGAFF; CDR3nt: TGTGCCAGCAGCTCTCCTTATATTGAGTCCGGGGTTGGGGCTTTCTTT
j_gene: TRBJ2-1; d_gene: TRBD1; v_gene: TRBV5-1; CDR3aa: CASRPTGASYNEQFF; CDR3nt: TGCGCCAGCAGGCCTACAGGGGCAAGCTACAATGAGCAGTTCTTC
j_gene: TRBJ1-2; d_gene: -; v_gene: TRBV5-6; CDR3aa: CASSLVGPSDGYTF; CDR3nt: TGTGCCAGCAGCCTGGTGGGGCCTTCGGATGGCTACACCTTC
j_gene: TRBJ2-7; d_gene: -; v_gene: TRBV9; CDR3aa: CASSGPGSSREQYF; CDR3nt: TGTGCCAGCAGCGGACCAGGGTCCTCGCGGGAGCAGTACTTC
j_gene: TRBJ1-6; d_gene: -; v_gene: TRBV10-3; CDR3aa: CAISESAGQNSPLHF; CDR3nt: TGTGCCATCAGTGAGTCGGCTGGTCAGAATTCACCCCTCCACTTT